The sample holds a few counts of the clone carrying this T cell receptor beta chain. Its antigen is not known. The entry originates in a study of cytomegalovirus exposure and HLA in healthy donors. Study details: Roughly 89 million unique TCR sequences came from HLA-typed donors in an early release. Overall study results and limits: In a later analysis, donors in an Asian-associated ancestry cluster reportedly had fewer N-insertions in productive TCRs than the cohort mean.

Participants comprised healthy donors of bone marrow. The PCR contained 60 Vbeta and 13 Jbeta primers. The repertoire was sequenced with immunoSEQ multiplex PCR; TCRdb's copy has only in-frame clones and lacks some. The data contain around 70,000 clones, around 75% of them seen just once; the ten biggest clones take up 9.5% to 15%. The ends were cut back, 8 bases at V and 6 bases at J, with 19 bases in the middle. The CDR3 spans 14 residues. Germline V gives CDR1 MNHNS, CDR2 SASEGT. The receptor's source is a man between 65 and 85 years old in good health and CMV-seronegative. The V call is TRBV6-1, the J call TRBJ1-1; unclear D gene. The sequencing input was PBMCs. The CDR3 region is CASPRDFLNSEAFF. In DNA form, the CDR3 reads TGTGCCAGCCCACGGGATTTCTTAAATTCTGAAGCTTTCTTT.